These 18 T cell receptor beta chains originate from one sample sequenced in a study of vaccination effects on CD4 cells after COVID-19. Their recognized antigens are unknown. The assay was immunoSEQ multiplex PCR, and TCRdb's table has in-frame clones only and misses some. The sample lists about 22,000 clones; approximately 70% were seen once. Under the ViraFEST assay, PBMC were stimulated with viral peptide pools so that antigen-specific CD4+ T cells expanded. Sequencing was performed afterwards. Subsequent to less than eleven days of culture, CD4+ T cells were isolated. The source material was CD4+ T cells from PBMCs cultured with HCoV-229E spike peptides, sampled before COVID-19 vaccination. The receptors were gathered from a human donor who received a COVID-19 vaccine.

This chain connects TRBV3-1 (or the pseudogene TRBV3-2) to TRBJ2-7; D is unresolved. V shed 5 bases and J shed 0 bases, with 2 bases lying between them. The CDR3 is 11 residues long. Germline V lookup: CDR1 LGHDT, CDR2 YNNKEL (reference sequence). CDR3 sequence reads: CASSVSYEQYF. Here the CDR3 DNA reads TGTGCCAGCAGCGTCTCCTACGAGCAGTACTTC.

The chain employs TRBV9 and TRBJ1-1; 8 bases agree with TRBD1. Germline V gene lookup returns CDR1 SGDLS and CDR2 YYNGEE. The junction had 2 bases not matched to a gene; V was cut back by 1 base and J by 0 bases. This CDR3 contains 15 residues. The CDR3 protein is CASSVQGALNTEAFF. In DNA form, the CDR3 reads TGTGCCAGCAGCGTACAGGGGGCTCTGAACACTGAAGCTTTCTTT. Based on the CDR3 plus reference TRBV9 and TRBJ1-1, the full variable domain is DSGVTQTPKHLITATGQRVTLRCSPRSGDLSVYWYQQSLDQGLQFLIQYYNGEERAKGNILERFSAQQFPDLHSELNLSSLELGDSALYFCASSVQGALNTEAFFGQGTRLTVV.

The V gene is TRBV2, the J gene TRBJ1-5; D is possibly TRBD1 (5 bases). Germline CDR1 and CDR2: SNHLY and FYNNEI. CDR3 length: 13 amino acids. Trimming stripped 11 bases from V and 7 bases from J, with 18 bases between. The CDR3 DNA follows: TGTGCCGGAAGTGGGGGAATGGAGCAGCCCCAGCATTTT. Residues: CAGSGGMEQPQHF.

The CDR3 DNA reads TGTGCCACCAGCAGAGATGAAGAGACCCAGTACTTC. This sequence encodes CATSRDEETQYF. The chain employs TRBV15 and TRBJ2-5; no definite D call. The CDR3 is 12 amino acids. V was clipped by 0 bases and J by 3 bases, with 2 bases between them. CDR1 and CDR2 from the germline V gene are LNHNV and YYDKDF (reference sequence).

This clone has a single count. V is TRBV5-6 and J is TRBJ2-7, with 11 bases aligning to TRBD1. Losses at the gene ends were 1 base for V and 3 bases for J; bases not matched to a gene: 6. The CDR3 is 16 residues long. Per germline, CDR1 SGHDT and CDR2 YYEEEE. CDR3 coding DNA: TGTGCCAGCAGCTTGTCCCCGGGACAGGGGGTCTACGAGCAGTACTTC. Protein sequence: CASSLSPGQGVYEQYF.

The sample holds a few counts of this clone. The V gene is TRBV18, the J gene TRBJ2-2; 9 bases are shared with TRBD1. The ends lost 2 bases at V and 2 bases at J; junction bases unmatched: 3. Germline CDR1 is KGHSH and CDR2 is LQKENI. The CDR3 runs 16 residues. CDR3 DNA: TGTGCCAGCTCACCAGGACAGGGGTCCAACACCGGGGAGCTGTTTTTT. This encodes CASSPGQGSNTGELFF.

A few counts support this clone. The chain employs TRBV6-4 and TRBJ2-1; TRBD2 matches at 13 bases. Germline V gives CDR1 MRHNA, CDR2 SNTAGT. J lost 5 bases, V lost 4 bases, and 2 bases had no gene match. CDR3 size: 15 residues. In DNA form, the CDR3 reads TGTGCCAGCAGTGCCGGGACTAGCGGGGACAATGAGCAGTTCTTC. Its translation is CASSAGTSGDNEQFF.

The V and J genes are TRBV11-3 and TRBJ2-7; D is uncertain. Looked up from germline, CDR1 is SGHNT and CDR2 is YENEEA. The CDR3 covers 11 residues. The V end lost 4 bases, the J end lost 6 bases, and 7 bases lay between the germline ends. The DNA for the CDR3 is TGTGCCAGCAGCTCTGCAGGCGAGCAGTACTTC. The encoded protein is CASSSAGEQYF.

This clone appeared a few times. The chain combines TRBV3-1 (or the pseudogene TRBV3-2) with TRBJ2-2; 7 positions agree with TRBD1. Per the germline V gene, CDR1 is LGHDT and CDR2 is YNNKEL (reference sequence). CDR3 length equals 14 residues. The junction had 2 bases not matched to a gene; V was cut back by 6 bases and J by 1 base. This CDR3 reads CASRWTGNTGELFF. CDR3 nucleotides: TGTGCCAGCAGGTGGACAGGGAACACCGGGGAGCTGTTTTTT.

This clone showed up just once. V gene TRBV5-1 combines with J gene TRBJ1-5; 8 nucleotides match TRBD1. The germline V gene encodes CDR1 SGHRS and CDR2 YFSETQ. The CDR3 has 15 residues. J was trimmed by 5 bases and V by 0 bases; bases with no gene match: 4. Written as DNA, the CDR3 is TGCGCCAGCAGCTTGGGTGGACAGGGCCATCAGCCCCAGCATTTT. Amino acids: CASSLGGQGHQPQHF.

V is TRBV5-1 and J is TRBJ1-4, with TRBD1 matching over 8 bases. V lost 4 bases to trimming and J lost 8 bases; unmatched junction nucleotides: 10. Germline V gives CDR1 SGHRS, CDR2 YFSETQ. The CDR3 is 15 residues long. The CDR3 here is CASSPQTGVGEKLFF. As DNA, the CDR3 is TGCGCCAGCAGCCCCCAGACAGGGGTAGGAGAAAAACTGTTTTTT.

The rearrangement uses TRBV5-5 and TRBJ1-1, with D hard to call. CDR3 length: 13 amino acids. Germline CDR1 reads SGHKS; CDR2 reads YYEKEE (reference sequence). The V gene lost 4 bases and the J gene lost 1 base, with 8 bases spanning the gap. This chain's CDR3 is CASSPRGNTEAFF. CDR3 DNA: TGTGCCAGCAGCCCTCGGGGGAACACTGAAGCTTTCTTT. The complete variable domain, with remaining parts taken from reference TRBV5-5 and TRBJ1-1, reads DAGVTQSPTHLIKTRGQQVTLRCSPISGHKSVSWYQQVLGQGPQFIFQYYEKEERGRGNFPDRFSARQFPNYSSELNVNALLLGDSALYLCASSPRGNTEAFFGQGTRLTVV.

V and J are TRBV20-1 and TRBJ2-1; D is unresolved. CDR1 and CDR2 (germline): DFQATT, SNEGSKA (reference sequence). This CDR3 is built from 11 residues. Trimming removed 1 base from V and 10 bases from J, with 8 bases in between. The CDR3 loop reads CSARALREQFF. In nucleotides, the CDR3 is TGCAGTGCTAGAGCGCTCAGGGAGCAGTTCTTC.

The DNA for the CDR3 is TGTGCCAGCAGTGACAGGGGTTTTGGCTACACCTTC. Translating gives CASSDRGFGYTF. V gene TRBV2 combines with J gene TRBJ1-2; possibly TRBD1 for D (6 bases). This CDR3 is built from 12 residues. V lost 3 bases and J lost 7, with 9 bases in between. CDR1 is SNHLY, CDR2 FYNNEI, per germline.

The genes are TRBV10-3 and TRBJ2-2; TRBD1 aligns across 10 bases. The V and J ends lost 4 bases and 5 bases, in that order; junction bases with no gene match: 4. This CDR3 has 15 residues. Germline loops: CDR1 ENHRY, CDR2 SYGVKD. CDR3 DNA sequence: TGTGCCATCAGTGCCGGACAGGGGGGAACCGGGGAGCTGTTTTTT. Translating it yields CAISAGQGGTGELFF.

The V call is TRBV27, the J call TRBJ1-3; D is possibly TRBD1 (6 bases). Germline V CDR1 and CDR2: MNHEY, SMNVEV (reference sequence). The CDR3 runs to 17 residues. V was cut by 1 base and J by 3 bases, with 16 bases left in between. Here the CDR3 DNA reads TGTGCCAGCAGTTTATTGAAGCCGGGGGGCCATGGAAACACCATATATTTT. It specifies CASSLLKPGGHGNTIYF.

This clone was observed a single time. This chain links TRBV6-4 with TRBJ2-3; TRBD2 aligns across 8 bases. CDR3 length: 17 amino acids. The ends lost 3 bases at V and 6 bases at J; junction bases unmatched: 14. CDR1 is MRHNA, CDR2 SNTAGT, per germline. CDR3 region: CASSEFGVAGSGDTQYF. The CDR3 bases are TGTGCCAGCAGTGAATTCGGGGTAGCGGGATCCGGCGATACGCAGTATTTT.

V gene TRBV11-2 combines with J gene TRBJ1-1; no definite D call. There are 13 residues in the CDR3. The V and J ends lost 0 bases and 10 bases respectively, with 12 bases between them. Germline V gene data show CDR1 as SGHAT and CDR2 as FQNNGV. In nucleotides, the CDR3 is TGTGCCAGCAGCTTAGATCAGTGGGCAGGAGCTTTCTTT. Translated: CASSLDQWAGAFF.